Below, 30 T cell receptor beta chains from the same sample are listed, as sequenced in a study of cytomegalovirus exposure and HLA in healthy donors. PCR was performed using 60 Vbeta and 13 Jbeta primers. Generated by immunoSEQ multiplex PCR, the TCRdb table keeps only in-frame clones and is missing some. This table has about 160,000 clones, about three quarters appearing once. The specimen sequenced was PBMCs. Source of these receptors: a woman between 25 and 40 years old in good health and CMV-seronegative.

CDR3 protein: CSVDFPRTGGYYEQYF. The CDR3 DNA sequence: TGCAGCGTGGACTTCCCCAGGACAGGGGGTTACTACGAGCAGTACTTC. This chain joins TRBV29-1 and TRBJ2-7, with TRBD1 identical over 10 bases. Looked up from germline, CDR1 is SQVTM and CDR2 is ANQGSEA. The CDR3 consists of 16 residues. V shed 6 bases, J shed 3 bases, and the junction held 14 bases outside the gene matches.

The chain's CDR3 is CASSDSASGGAWRTYEQYF. CDR3 DNA: TGTGCCAGCAGTGACTCGGCTAGCGGGGGGGCCTGGAGGACCTACGAGCAGTACTTC. The genes are TRBV6-4 and TRBJ2-7; the match to TRBD2 covers 12 bases. CDR1 and CDR2 from the germline V gene are MRHNA and SNTAGT. The trim removed 0 bases at V and 2 bases at J, leaving 11 bases unmatched. This CDR3 spans 19 amino acids.

The chain recombines TRBV11-2 with TRBJ1-1; no firm D call. The V gene's germline CDR1 is SGHAT and CDR2 FQNNGV. There are 11 residues in the CDR3. V was pared by 8 bases and J by 11 bases, with 15 bases between. The CDR3 region is CASALQGGAFF. The CDR3 DNA sequence: TGTGCCAGCGCCTTACAAGGAGGTGCTTTCTTT.

This chain connects TRBV6-6 to TRBJ2-5; D remains ambiguous. Germline-derived CDR1 and CDR2 are MNHNY and SVGAGI (reference sequence). Trimming stripped 0 bases from V and 5 bases from J, with 7 bases between. The CDR3 sequence is 13 residues long. The CDR3 here is CASSYSLGETQYF. For the CDR3, the DNA is TGTGCCAGCAGTTACTCCCTCGGGGAGACCCAGTACTTC.

This rearrangement joins TRBV5-1 to TRBJ2-5; no firm D call. Germline V gene data show CDR1 as SGHRS and CDR2 as YFSETQ. Trimming pared 2 bases from V and 3 bases from J, leaving 8 bases between. This CDR3 is 13 amino acids long. CDR3 DNA sequence: TGCGCCAGCAGCTTTAACAGAAAAGAGACCCAGTACTTC. Translated: CASSFNRKETQYF. The whole variable domain, filled in from reference TRBV5-1 and TRBJ2-5, reads KAGVTQTPRYLIKTRGQQVTLSCSPISGHRSVSWYQQTPGQGLQFLFEYFSETQRNKGNFPGRFSGRQFSNSRSEMNVSTLELGDSALYLCASSFNRKETQYFGPGTRLLVL.

The chain recombines TRBV5-1 with TRBJ1-3; D remains ambiguous. Trimming cost V 0 bases and J 0 bases, with 7 bases left between them. The CDR3 runs 15 residues. The germline V gene has CDR1 SGHRS and CDR2 YFSETQ. CDR3 residues: CASSLETSSGNTIYF. The CDR3, as DNA: TGCGCCAGCAGCTTGGAAACGAGCTCTGGAAACACCATATATTTT.

This clone has a handful of counts. The chain employs TRBV7-2 and TRBJ1-2; 8 bases align to TRBD1. The trim removed 6 bases at V and 4 bases at J, leaving 10 bases unmatched. Germline CDR1 reads SGHTA; CDR2 reads FQGNSA. CDR3 length: 15 residues. This CDR3 is CASSQDREDFYGYTF. The CDR3 DNA follows: TGTGCCAGCAGTCAGGACAGGGAGGACTTCTATGGCTACACCTTC.

The J gene is TRBJ2-7, the V gene TRBV6-5; the match to TRBD1 covers 7 bases. The CDR3 extends over 15 amino acids. J gave up 0 bases and V 5 bases, and 7 bases lay outside the gene matches. Germline CDR1 reads MNHEY; CDR2 reads SVGAGI. This CDR3 is CASSTLDRSSYEQYF. The CDR3 DNA is TGTGCCAGCAGTACCCTGGACAGGAGCTCCTACGAGCAGTACTTC.

The chain uses TRBV6-5 and TRBJ1-6; D might be TRBD1 (5 bases). V gave up 4 bases and J gave up 5 bases, with 12 bases separating them. Looked up from germline, CDR1 is MNHEY and CDR2 is SVGAGI. The CDR3 length is 15 residues. CDR3 loop: CASSWGGSDNSPLHF. The CDR3 DNA reads TGTGCCAGCAGTTGGGGGGGAAGTGATAATTCACCCCTCCACTTT.

V usage is TRBV30 and J usage is TRBJ2-1; 9 bases fit TRBD2. J lost 8 bases, V lost 5 bases, and 7 bases had no gene match. This CDR3 has 13 amino acids. Germline V gene lookup returns CDR1 GTSNPN and CDR2 SVGIG (reference sequence). CDR3: CAWGGLARHEQFF. The CDR3 region has the DNA TGTGCCTGGGGGGGACTAGCTCGTCATGAGCAGTTCTTC. Supplemented by reference TRBV30 and TRBJ2-1, the full variable domain reads SQTIHQWPATLVQPVGSPLSLECTVEGTSNPNLYWYRQAAGRGLQLLFYSVGIGQISSEVPQNLSASRPQDRQFILSSKKLLLSDSGFYLCAWGGLARHEQFFGPGTRLTVL.

The CDR3 coding sequence is TGTGCCAGCAGTCTTCACACCGGGGAGCTGTTTTTT. It translates to CASSLHTGELFF. The chain couples TRBV2 to TRBJ2-2, with D unresolved. CDR3 size: 12 residues. Trimming shortened V by 5 bases and J by 3 bases, and 4 bases separated the two germline ends. The germline gives CDR1 SNHLY, CDR2 FYNNEI. The variable domain in full, with the rest retrieved from reference TRBV2 and TRBJ2-2, is EPEVTQTPSHQVTQMGQEVILRCVPISNHLYFYWYRQILGQKVEFLVSFYNNEISEKSEIFDDQFSVERPDGSNFTLKIRSTKLEDSAMYFCASSLHTGELFFGEGSRLTVL.

This clone was counted a few times. The rearrangement links TRBV2 to TRBJ2-4, with D possibly matching TRBD1 (5 bases). In germline, CDR1 is SNHLY, CDR2 FYNNEI. Trimming cost V 1 base and J 1 base, with 17 bases left between them. This CDR3 region has 18 residues. The CDR3 spells CASSEEGQSDPAKNIQYF. The DNA of the CDR3 is TGTGCCAGCAGTGAAGAGGGGCAGTCAGACCCGGCCAAAAACATTCAGTACTTC.

The chain combines TRBV11-2 with TRBJ1-1; 8 bases map to TRBD1. This CDR3 is built from 18 residues. Trimming took 1 base from V and 7 from J; bases not matched to a gene: 17. Germline CDR1 and CDR2: SGHAT and FQNNGV. The CDR3 spells CASSLVTGQVIRGHEAFF. Here the CDR3 DNA reads TGTGCCAGCAGCTTAGTTACGGGACAGGTGATTCGGGGTCATGAAGCTTTCTTT.

The gene calls are TRBV6-1 and TRBJ1-4; D uncertain. Germline V gene data show CDR1 as MNHNS and CDR2 as SASEGT. The CDR3 runs 14 residues. Trimming removed 7 bases at V and 10 bases at J, with 19 bases between. CDR3 bases: TGTGCCAGCACCAAATCGGGAACAATCGGAAAACTGTTTTTT. Translation: CASTKSGTIGKLFF.

This CDR3 reads CASGLGQGADVQETQYF. The CDR3 region has the DNA TGTGCTAGTGGGCTGGGACAGGGGGCCGACGTCCAAGAGACCCAGTACTTC. The rearrangement links TRBV12-5 to TRBJ2-5; 12 bases align to TRBD1. J was trimmed by 1 base and V by 6 bases; bases with no gene match: 9. This CDR3 comprises 17 residues. Germline CDR1 is LGHNT and CDR2 is FRNRAP.

The chain uses TRBV6-5 and TRBJ1-5; D not certain. Trimming cost V 0 bases and J 7 bases, with 13 bases left between them. Germline-derived CDR1 and CDR2 are MNHEY and SVGAGI. This CDR3 is built from 15 residues. Written as DNA, the CDR3 is TGTGCCAGCAGTTACTCGGGAGGGAATGGGCAGCCCCAGCATTTT. This sequence encodes CASSYSGGNGQPQHF.

This clone was recorded a few times. The genes are TRBV5-4 and TRBJ1-2, with 9 nucleotides matching TRBD1. This CDR3 is built from 15 residues. Germline V gene sequence: CDR1 SGHNT, CDR2 YYREEE (reference sequence). Trimming took 3 bases from V and 5 from J; bases not matched to a gene: 8. The CDR3 loop is CASSSSQGARYGYTF. The CDR3 coding sequence is TGTGCCAGCAGCTCGTCACAGGGGGCAAGATATGGCTACACCTTC. Full variable domain (missing parts from reference TRBV5-4 and TRBJ1-2): ETGVTQSPTHLIKTRGQQVTLRCSSQSGHNTVSWYQQALGQGPQFIFQYYREEENGRGNFPPRFSGLQFPNYSSELNVNALELDDSALYLCASSSSQGARYGYTFGSGTRLTVV.

The chain recombines TRBV5-1 with TRBJ2-6, with 7 bases aligning to TRBD1. The CDR3 consists of 16 residues. J gave up 3 bases and V 4 bases, and 7 bases lay outside the gene matches. Germline CDR1 and CDR2: SGHRS and YFSETQ. Here the CDR3 reads CASSPRGSLGANVLTF. The CDR3 region has the DNA TGCGCCAGCAGCCCCAGGGGGTCTCTTGGGGCCAACGTCCTGACTTTC.

The V call is TRBV4-2, the J call TRBJ2-1; 7 bases fit TRBD2. The CDR3 is 16 residues long. The trim removed 0 bases at V and 2 bases at J, leaving 4 bases unmatched. Germline values: CDR1 LGHNA, CDR2 YNFKEQ. The CDR3 loop reads CASSQDDSGAYNEQFF. In nucleotides, the CDR3 is TGTGCCAGCAGCCAAGATGACAGCGGGGCCTACAATGAGCAGTTCTTC.

The gene calls are TRBV2 and TRBJ1-5; D may be TRBD1 (6 bases). Trimming removed 9 bases at V and 1 base at J, with 13 bases between. Germline CDR1 is SNHLY and CDR2 is FYNNEI. This CDR3 comprises 14 residues. CDR3 region: CASTDRRSNQPQHF. CDR3 bases: TGTGCCAGTACAGACAGGCGGAGCAATCAGCCCCAGCATTTT.

V and J are TRBV12-5 and TRBJ2-1, with D possibly matching TRBD2 (6 bases). The CDR3 extends over 13 amino acids. The germline CDR1 and CDR2 sequences are LGHNT and FRNRAP. The V and J ends lost 5 bases and 5 bases respectively, with 10 bases between them. CDR3 bases: TGTGCTAGTGGTCCGAGGGAGGACAATGAGCAGTTCTTC. It specifies CASGPREDNEQFF.

On this clone: The same CDR3 also results from other DNA sequences found in this sample. This sequence joins TRBV7-3 and TRBJ1-1; the D gene is possibly TRBD1 (6 bases). The V gene's germline CDR1 is SGHTA and CDR2 FQGTGA. The V gene lost 5 bases and the J gene lost 1 base, with 8 bases spanning the gap. This CDR3 is 13 amino acids long. CDR3 DNA: TGTGCCAGCAGCCCACAGGGGAACACTGAAGCTTTCTTT. Protein product: CASSPQGNTEAFF.

This rearrangement joins TRBV27 to TRBJ1-6, with D possibly TRBD1 on 6 matching bases. Trimming removed 7 bases from V and 7 bases from J, with 23 bases in between. CDR1 is MNHEY and CDR2 is SMNVEV in the germline V gene (reference sequence). This CDR3 has 17 residues. In DNA, the CDR3 is TGTGCCAGCAAAGGGCTTGTCTCAGGGGCAGAGAATTCACCCCTCCACTTT. It specifies CASKGLVSGAENSPLHF.

The chain has TRBV29-1 and TRBJ1-1; D possibly corresponds to TRBD1 (6 bases). Trimming took 6 bases from V and 3 from J, leaving 11 bases between them. Per germline, CDR1 SQVTM and CDR2 ANQGSEA. The CDR3 loop spans 12 amino acids. The CDR3 loop is CSVRGQHTEAFF. The CDR3 nucleotides are TGCAGCGTCCGCGGACAGCACACTGAAGCTTTCTTT.

The rearrangement joins TRBV30 to TRBJ1-6; D unresolved. Germline V gives CDR1 GTSNPN, CDR2 SVGIG (reference sequence). The CDR3 consists of 14 residues. Trimming shortened V by 3 bases and J by 9 bases, and 15 bases separated the two germline ends. The CDR3 bases are TGTGCCTGGAGCCTGGAGGGCCGGGTTTCACCCCTCCACTTT. Encoded protein: CAWSLEGRVSPLHF.

The chain links TRBV20-1 to TRBJ1-2; D is uncertain. The V gene's germline CDR1 is DFQATT and CDR2 SNEGSKA (reference sequence). The length of the CDR3 is 9 residues. V shed 5 bases and J shed 6 bases, with 4 bases lying between them. The DNA for the CDR3 is TGCAGTGCTCCTGATGGCTACACCTTC. It is translated as CSAPDGYTF.

The rearrangement joins TRBV19 to TRBJ2-1; 9 positions agree with TRBD2. This CDR3 region has 16 residues. The V gene's germline CDR1 is LNHDA and CDR2 SQIVND (reference sequence). The J segment lost 2 bases and the V segment lost 1 base, leaving 3 bases of the junction unmatched. The CDR3 is CASSIVGGGAYNEQFF. The CDR3 DNA reads as TGTGCCAGTAGTATAGTTGGCGGGGGGGCCTACAATGAGCAGTTCTTC.

This chain uses TRBV5-1 with TRBJ2-1; 7 bases are a match to TRBD1. V was clipped by 2 bases and J by 5 bases; unmatched bases: 7. Germline V gene lookup returns CDR1 SGHRS and CDR2 YFSETQ. This CDR3 has 15 amino acids. The CDR3, as DNA: TGCGCCAGCAGCTTCCCCACAGGGGACAACAATGAGCAGTTCTTC. Its translation is CASSFPTGDNNEQFF.

The chain carries TRBV25-1 and TRBJ2-5, with 8 bases aligning to TRBD1. CDR1 MGHDK and CDR2 SYGVNS come from the germline V gene. V was pared by 2 bases and J by 1 base, with 3 bases of the junction left unmatched. The CDR3 has 15 residues. CDR3 nucleotide sequence: TGTGCCAGCAGTGAACCTGGGACAGGCCAAGAGACCCAGTACTTC. Protein sequence: CASSEPGTGQETQYF.

A few counts support this clone. The rearrangement links TRBV2 to TRBJ2-5; 9 positions agree with TRBD2. Germline loops: CDR1 SNHLY, CDR2 FYNNEI. This CDR3 has 15 residues. Germline trimming cut 3 bases from V and 5 bases from J; bases unmatched to any gene: 7. CDR3 in amino acids: CASSDRRGGSETQYF. The CDR3 nucleotides are TGTGCCAGCAGTGATAGGCGGGGGGGCAGTGAGACCCAGTACTTC.